Detailed here is one TCR beta chain. Individuals aged 18 to 89 years were recruited from 24 US areas. Participants were placed into cohorts based on the clinical history they reported. In Cohort 3, a recovered donor had either two negative PCRs, clearance, or symptom resolution. The V end lost 7 bases, the J end lost 5 bases, and 12 bases lay between the germline ends. The CDR3 runs to 13 residues. These data originate in a study of blood T cell repertoires in COVID-19. Authors' processing steps: Nucleated cell counts were estimated from reference gene primer amplification. TCRdb keeps only in-frame clones here, not all; method: immunoSEQ multiplex PCR. V and J calls and clone size follow that table, whereas D and trimming were derived from the DNA. The sample shows around 450,000 clones, approximately 90% of them seen only once.

Sequencing used PBMCs or T cells enriched from blood (not recorded which). The receptor was derived from a woman aged 18-30 years who had recovered from COVID-19. The V call is TRBV12-3 or TRBV12-4, the J call TRBJ1-5; D uncertain. The CDR3 spells CASNTWSYQPQHF. CDR3 bases: TGTGCCAGCAATACCTGGAGCTATCAGCCCCAGCATTTT.